This is a list of T cell receptor beta chains from one sample in a study of blood T cell repertoires in COVID-19. The protocol was immunoSEQ multiplex PCR, while the TCRdb copy is restricted to in-frame clones and leaves out a portion. Of under 500,000 clones listed, 87% are singletons. The source material was PBMCs or T cells enriched from blood (not recorded which). These TCRs come from a woman between 18 and 29 years old with acute COVID-19. The CDR3 runs from the conserved cysteine through the conserved F or W. A D gene is named only where the DNA matches it firmly. Size is stated for part of the rows, as once, few or many counts, or as a class when the clone is expanded.

D gene,clone size,V gene,J gene,CDR3 protein,CDR3 DNA
.,.,TRBV5-1,TRBJ2-5,CASSRGGQFQETQYF,TGCGCCAGCAGCCGGGGGGGACAGTTCCAAGAGACCCAGTACTTC
.,.,TRBV21-1,TRBJ2-2,CASSGGWDTGELFF,TGTGCCAGCTCAGGGGGCTGGGACACCGGGGAGCTGTTTTTT
TRBD1,.,TRBV6-5,TRBJ1-3,CASSLGTGEFGNTIYF,TGTGCCAGCAGTTTAGGGACAGGGGAATTTGGAAACACCATATATTTT
TRBD1,.,TRBV9,TRBJ2-3,CASSSRTGLDTQYF,TGTGCCAGCAGCTCAAGGACAGGCCTCGATACGCAGTATTTT
.,.,TRBV7-2,TRBJ2-5,CASTLSGAVGETQYF,TGTGCCAGCACTCTTAGCGGAGCGGTGGGAGAGACCCAGTACTTC
.,.,TRBV30,TRBJ2-7,CAWRGAGRMSYEQYF,TGTGCCTGGAGGGGTGCGGGCCGGATGTCATACGAGCAGTACTTC
.,once,TRBV7-9,TRBJ1-1,CASSLGQRAEAFF,TGTGCCAGCAGCTTAGGGCAGAGGGCTGAAGCTTTCTTT
TRBD2,.,TRBV4-2,TRBJ2-2,CASSTLAGENGELFF,TGTGCCAGCAGTACACTAGCGGGGGAGAACGGGGAGCTGTTTTTT
.,.,TRBV4-1,TRBJ2-7,CASSQPQRGSEQYF,TGCGCCAGCAGCCAGCCTCAAAGGGGCTCCGAGCAGTACTTC
.,.,TRBV19,TRBJ1-5,CASSIPGQRIYSNQPQHF,TGTGCCAGTAGTATCCCTGGACAGCGGATTTATAGCAATCAGCCCCAGCATTTT
TRBD1,.,TRBV10-2,TRBJ2-7,CASRRGLAYEQYF,TGCGCCAGCCGCAGGGGGCTCGCCTACGAGCAGTACTTC
.,.,TRBV4-3,TRBJ2-2,CASSQSRGTGELFF,TGCGCCAGCAGCCAAAGCAGGGGCACCGGGGAGCTGTTTTTT
TRBD2,.,TRBV4-3,TRBJ2-7,CASSQQTSGLGEQYF,TGCGCCAGCAGCCAGCAGACTAGCGGACTTGGAGAGCAGTACTTC
.,.,TRBV7-9,TRBJ2-5,CASSLGPPVETQYF,TGTGCCAGCAGCTTAGGTCCTCCTGTGGAGACCCAGTACTTC
.,.,TRBV4-1,TRBJ1-3,CASSQVRRPSGNTIYF,TGCGCCAGCAGCCAAGTTAGGCGGCCCTCTGGAAACACCATATATTTT
TRBD2,.,TRBV29-1,TRBJ2-1,CSVENLAGDPYNEQFF,TGCAGCGTTGAAAACCTAGCGGGAGACCCGTACAATGAGCAGTTCTTC
.,.,TRBV19,TRBJ1-4,CASSIQVATNEKLFF,TGTGCCAGTAGTATTCAGGTGGCAACTAATGAAAAACTGTTTTTT
TRBD2,.,TRBV11-2,TRBJ2-1,CASSIPAGYSSYNEQFF,TGTGCCAGCAGCATACCAGCGGGGTATAGCTCCTACAATGAGCAGTTCTTC
TRBD1,.,TRBV27,TRBJ2-5,CASSLTGTGGQETQYF,TGTGCCAGCAGTTTAACCGGGACAGGGGGTCAAGAGACCCAGTACTTC
.,.,TRBV6-1,TRBJ2-1,CASSESGEINEQFF,TGTGCCAGCAGTGAATCTGGGGAGATTAATGAGCAGTTCTTC
.,.,TRBV28,TRBJ2-3,CASSLPGSTDTQYF,TGTGCCAGCAGTTTACCGGGGTCCACAGATACGCAGTATTTT
TRBD2,.,TRBV9,TRBJ2-5,CASSEGREETQYF,TGTGCCAGCAGCGAGGGGAGGGAAGAGACCCAGTACTTC
TRBD2,once,TRBV12-5,TRBJ2-2,CASGFRRLAGSNTGELFF,TGTGCTAGTGGTTTCCGGAGACTAGCGGGTTCGAACACCGGGGAGCTGTTTTTT